A single sample gave rise to the 6 T cell receptor beta chains below, sequenced in a study of T-cell reconstitution after alpha-beta-depleted transplantation in children. A TCRbeta library incorporating unique molecular identifiers was prepared. TCRdb passed the PCR reads through MiXCR, listing each CDR3 protein once. Among 550,000 to 800,000 distinct CDR3 sequences listed, around 14% were seen once. The sample in question was PBMCs, obtained before TCRalphabeta/CD19-depleted stem cell transplant. These receptors all stem from a girl aged 2-10 years with congenital amegakaryocytic thrombocytopenia, due to receive a stem cell transplant.

This sequence joins TRBV7-2 and TRBJ2-4, with D maybe TRBD2 (6 bases). Germline assignment: CDR1 SGHTA and CDR2 FQGNSA. The CDR3 extends over 15 amino acids. Trimming pared 6 bases from V and 6 bases from J, leaving 18 bases between. This chain's CDR3 is CASSEGPYSGNIQYF. CDR3 nucleotide sequence: TGTGCCAGCAGTGAGGGTCCCTATAGCGGAAACATTCAGTACTTC.

This clonotype was detected many times. The chain couples TRBV20-1 to TRBJ2-1, with D tentatively TRBD2 (5 bases). The CDR3 has 15 amino acids. Deletions cut 6 bases from V and 0 bases from J, with 15 bases between. The germline V gene encodes CDR1 DFQATT and CDR2 SNEGSKA (reference sequence). The CDR3 DNA is TGCAGTGCCGCGGGCGGGTGGAGCTCCTACAATGAGCAGTTCTTC. Protein: CSAAGGWSSYNEQFF.

The chain joins TRBV20-1 to TRBJ1-5; D remains ambiguous. Germline-derived CDR1 and CDR2 are DFQATT and SNEGSKA (reference sequence). V lost 1 base, J lost 1 base, and 11 bases lay in between. This CDR3 spans 15 amino acids. The CDR3 loop reads CSARAPMRSNQPQHF. The CDR3 bases are TGCAGTGCTAGAGCACCGATGCGAAGCAATCAGCCCCAGCATTTT.

Only a few counts were recorded for this clonotype. The chain is built from TRBV4-1 and TRBJ2-1; no reliable D call. This CDR3 region has 15 residues. Germline V gene sequence: CDR1 MGHRA, CDR2 YSYEKL. The V end was cut by 2 bases, the J end by 4 bases, with 12 bases between. CDR3: CASSQIEVRYNEQFF. Written as DNA, the CDR3 is TGCGCCAGCAGCCAAATAGAGGTGCGGTACAATGAGCAGTTCTTC.

This clonotype was detected a few times. The genes are TRBV19 and TRBJ2-5; D is ambiguous. V was cut by 3 bases and J by 1 base, with 9 bases left in between. CDR1 LNHDA and CDR2 SQIVND come from the germline V gene (reference sequence). The CDR3 covers 14 residues. The CDR3 loop is CASSMGLTQETQYF. DNA of the CDR3: TGTGCCAGTAGTATGGGCCTCACCCAAGAGACCCAGTACTTC.

V usage is TRBV10-3 and J usage is TRBJ2-7; 7 nucleotides match TRBD1. Germline CDR1 reads ENHRY; CDR2 reads SYGVKD. V lost 2 bases to trimming and J lost 2 bases; unmatched junction nucleotides: 6. The length of the CDR3 is 15 residues. CDR3 bases: TGTGCCATCAGTGAGAGGGACAGATCTCCCTACGAGCAGTACTTC. It encodes CAISERDRSPYEQYF.